This passage covers 3 T cell receptor beta chains from one sample sequenced in a study of response to subunit inactivated influenza vaccine. TCRdb reprocessed the RT-PCR reads via MiXCR and lists one record per CDR3 protein. The table shows hundreds of thousands of distinct CDR3 sequences, with around 8% occurring only once. The source material was PBMCs from blood, sampled around 25 months after vaccination. The receptors were sampled from a man between 50 and 69 years old who received an inactivated influenza vaccine.

This clonotype turned up a few times. V usage is TRBV29-1 and J usage is TRBJ2-7; 10 nucleotides line up with TRBD2. Per germline, CDR1 SQVTM and CDR2 ANQGSEA. The ends lost 7 bases at V and 0 bases at J; junction bases unmatched: 6. This CDR3 region has 14 residues. CDR3 bases: TGCAGCGCTAGCGGGAGCGGGTACTCCTACGAGCAGTACTTC. Protein sequence: CSASGSGYSYEQYF.

This clonotype was detected only a few times. The chain employs TRBV5-6 and TRBJ2-2; 8 nucleotides match TRBD1. The CDR3 sequence is 14 residues long. V was pared by 4 bases and J by 8 bases, with 7 bases of the junction left unmatched. The germline CDR1 and CDR2 sequences are SGHDT and YYEEEE. The CDR3 region is CASSRRQGQGELFF. In DNA, the CDR3 is TGTGCCAGCAGCAGAAGACAGGGGCAAGGGGAGCTGTTTTTT.

There are many counts of this clonotype. The V call is TRBV20-1, the J call TRBJ1-1, with no clear D. The ends were cut back, 4 bases at V and 0 bases at J, with 12 bases in the middle. The CDR3 is 14 residues long. CDR1 and CDR2 (germline): DFQATT, SNEGSKA (reference sequence). CDR3 protein: CSAIALDLNTEAFF. Written as DNA, the CDR3 is TGCAGTGCTATCGCTCTTGACCTGAACACTGAAGCTTTCTTT.